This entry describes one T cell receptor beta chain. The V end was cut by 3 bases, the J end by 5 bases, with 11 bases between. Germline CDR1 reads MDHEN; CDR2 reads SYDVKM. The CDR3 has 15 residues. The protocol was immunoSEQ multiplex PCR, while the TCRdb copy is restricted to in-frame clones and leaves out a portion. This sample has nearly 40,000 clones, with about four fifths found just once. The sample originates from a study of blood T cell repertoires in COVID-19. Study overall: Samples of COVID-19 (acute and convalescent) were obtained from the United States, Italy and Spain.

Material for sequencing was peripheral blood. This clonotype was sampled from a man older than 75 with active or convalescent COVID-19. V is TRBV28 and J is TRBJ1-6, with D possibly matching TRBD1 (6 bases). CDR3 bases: TGTGCCAGCAGTTTGATTGCAGGGGATAATTCACCCCTCCACTTT. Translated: CASSLIAGDNSPLHF. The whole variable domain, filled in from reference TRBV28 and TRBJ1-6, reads DVKVTQSSRYLVKRTGEKVFLECVQDMDHENMFWYRQDPGLGLRLIYFSYDVKMKEKGDIPEGYSVSREKKERFSLILESASTNQTSMYLCASSLIAGDNSPLHFGNGTRLTVT.